The 8 T cell receptor beta chains reported below all come from one sample, sequenced in a study of Graves' ophthalmopathy and Graves' hyperthyroidism. TCR beta CDR3 amplification used RNA transcripts. Second-round multiplex PCR came after first-round RT-PCR with HTBI primers. TCRdb processed the multiplex PCR reads anew with MiXCR; each CDR3 protein has one entry. The sample lists 300,000 to 400,000 distinct CDR3 sequences, roughly 15% occurring once. Material: peripheral blood. Source of these receptors: an adult woman with stable Graves' hyperthyroidism.

This clonotype was recorded at least ten times. The rearrangement uses TRBV28 and TRBJ1-1, with unresolved D. CDR1 MDHEN and CDR2 SYDVKM come from the germline V gene. The CDR3 has 13 residues. Trimming removed 5 bases from V and 0 bases from J, with 7 bases in between. The CDR3, as DNA: TGTGCCAGCAGTGAAAAGATGAACACTGAAGCTTTCTTT. Translation: CASSEKMNTEAFF. Together with reference TRBV28 and TRBJ1-1, the CDR3 gives the full variable domain: DVKVTQSSRYLVKRTGEKVFLECVQDMDHENMFWYRQDPGLGLRLIYFSYDVKMKEKGDIPEGYSVSREKKERFSLILESASTNQTSMYLCASSEKMNTEAFFGQGTRLTVV.

This clonotype occurred many times. This chain connects TRBV18 to TRBJ1-1; D remains unclear. The CDR3 runs 16 residues. The germline gives CDR1 KGHSH, CDR2 LQKENI. V lost 5 bases and J lost 0, with 16 bases in between. CDR3 nucleotide sequence: TGTGCCAGCTCATTAAGGACCCTGGGAGTGAACACTGAAGCTTTCTTT. It yields the protein CASSLRTLGVNTEAFF.

The J gene is TRBJ1-1, the V gene TRBV12-3 or TRBV12-4; D not resolved. CDR3 length equals 15 residues. V lost 3 bases to trimming and J lost 7 bases, with 18 bases between them. The CDR3 nucleotides read TGTGCCAGCAGTTTCGAGGGCCGTGTTATTTTTGAAGCTTTCTTT. Translating gives CASSFEGRVIFEAFF.

This clonotype has at least ten counts. J is TRBJ2-2 and V is TRBV29-1; 11 bases fit TRBD2. Trimming removed 1 base from V and 1 base from J; junction bases left unmatched: 8. Germline V gives CDR1 SQVTM, CDR2 ANQGSEA. The CDR3 covers 18 residues. The chain's CDR3 is CSVEGVGTSGMNTGELFF. As DNA, the CDR3 is TGCAGCGTTGAAGGGGTAGGGACTAGCGGAATGAACACCGGGGAGCTGTTTTTT.

The chain carries TRBV7-3 and TRBJ2-5; TRBD1 might be the D (5 bases). The CDR3 spans 15 residues. V shed 5 bases and J shed 8 bases, with 21 bases lying between them. Germline V gene lookup returns CDR1 SGHTA and CDR2 FQGTGA. This chain's CDR3 is CASSPGVGAFGTQYF. CDR3 in DNA: TGTGCCAGCAGCCCTGGTGTTGGGGCTTTCGGAACCCAGTACTTC.

Many counts were recorded for this clonotype. This chain uses TRBV28 with TRBJ2-7, with 14 bases lining up with TRBD2. CDR1 is MDHEN and CDR2 is SYDVKM in the germline V gene. V was pared by 4 bases and J by 0 bases, with 11 bases of the junction left unmatched. The CDR3 is 19 residues long. In DNA, the CDR3 is TGTGCCAGCAGTTCCCTGACTAGCGGGAGGGCCTCGAGCTCCTACGAGCAGTACTTC. This codes for CASSSLTSGRASSSYEQYF. The full variable domain, rest sourced from reference TRBV28 and TRBJ2-7, is DVKVTQSSRYLVKRTGEKVFLECVQDMDHENMFWYRQDPGLGLRLIYFSYDVKMKEKGDIPEGYSVSREKKERFSLILESASTNQTSMYLCASSSLTSGRASSSYEQYFGPGTRLTVT.

This clonotype was picked up a small number of times. The chain recombines TRBV20-1 with TRBJ1-6, with D possibly being TRBD1 (6 bases). V was shortened by 0 bases and J by 2 bases, with 14 bases between the two germline ends. The CDR3 covers 17 residues. The V gene's germline CDR1 is DFQATT and CDR2 SNEGSKA (reference sequence). The CDR3 bases are TGCAGTGCTAGAGAACCAGGACCAGGGGCCTATAATTCACCCCTCCACTTT. Its protein is CSAREPGPGAYNSPLHF.

This clonotype appeared many times. The chain employs TRBV18 and TRBJ2-5, with D possibly matching TRBD2 (6 bases). The CDR3 has 14 residues. The V end lost 3 bases, the J end lost 4 bases, and 12 bases lay between the germline ends. Germline V gene sequence: CDR1 KGHSH, CDR2 LQKENI. The CDR3 loop is CASSPQQEGETQYF. Written as DNA, the CDR3 is TGTGCCAGCTCACCTCAACAGGAGGGAGAGACCCAGTACTTC.